The present entry profiles one TCR beta chain with its context. Antigen unknown. The PCR ran on 60 Vbeta and 13 Jbeta primers. TCRdb's table, derived via immunoSEQ multiplex PCR, lists solely in-frame clones and lacks some. The profile shows 200,000 or so clones, roughly 84% of them singletons. The data originate from a study of cytomegalovirus exposure and HLA in healthy donors. Points from the study as a whole: It was likely that a cluster of highly shared sequence variants was a sequencing artifact. Later examination showed HLA-associated TCR beta chains had greater clonal expansion than equally common others. The productive fraction for most TCR beta V segments was about 87% or about 30% in an earlier analysis. In vitro confirmation showed a few CMV-associated chains to be CMV antigen specific.

The CDR3 spans 15 residues. V lost 0 bases to trimming and J lost 3 bases, with 12 bases between them. Germline V gene lookup returns CDR1 SGHNT and CDR2 YYREEE (reference sequence). This TCR came from a boy between 10 and 17 years old in good health and CMV-seronegative. The rearrangement links TRBV5-4 to TRBJ2-5, with a tentative D call TRBD2 (6 bases). Source material: PBMCs. The CDR3 loop is CASSLVRTTKETQYF. The DNA of the CDR3 is TGTGCCAGCAGCTTGGTAAGGACTACGAAAGAGACCCAGTACTTC.